What follows is one TCR beta chain and its context. This clonotype showed up many times. Its antigen is unknown. Base qualities are missing; no much larger clone stands one base away. From the cysteine up to the phenylalanine, the CDR3 has a length of 14 residues. Here the CDR3 DNA is all that survives: 42 bases in frame from base 1. V is cut by 4 bases and J by 6 bases, and the space between the germline ends is 16 bases. The germline V gene (reference sequence) supplies CDR1 GTSNPN and CDR2 SVGIG. The sample is drawn from a study of T cells in Graves' hyperthyroidism and ophthalmopathy (dated by TCRdb to the late 2010s). With respect to the entire study: Peripheral blood samples were taken at initial diagnosis, before any treatment was given. TCR V-J signatures able to tell the groups apart were searched for in a discovery cohort of 95 or so patients, of whom under 45 had Graves' ophthalmopathy and more than 55 had stable Graves' hyperthyroidism. An independent validation cohort of some 18 hyperthyroidism patients and roughly 16 patients who later progressed to ophthalmopathy tested prospective prediction of ophthalmopathy. The 100 or so discovery patients were randomly split 7:3 into training and test sets. Thyroid tissue and blood T-cell repertoires from more than five Graves' hyperthyroidism patients were also compared in the study. Once sampling was done, hyperthyroidism patients were given methimazole at a starting dose of 30 mg daily, whereas ophthalmopathy patients were given high-dose intravenous methylprednisolone. According to the paper, TCR Vbeta CDR3 sequencing was carried out on 135 peripheral blood samples, which came from over 40 ophthalmopathy, under 85 hyperthyroidism and approximately 17 progressor patients. Overall study outcomes, separate from this receptor: No statistical method was used to set the sample size in advance, and investigators knew the group allocation. Most expanded thyroid clonotypes (frequency above 0.001) were also found in blood, which suggests that blood repertoires may mirror thyroid immune responses. In cross-validation, a model built on a 13 V-J signature told ophthalmopathy apart from stable hyperthyroidism with roughly 87% sensitivity and around 81% specificity, and in testing the same model reached 80%/75%. In validation, progression to ophthalmopathy was predicted by the model with about 70% sensitivity and 72.22% specificity, a median of 6.5 months before onset.

The TCR beta CDR3 regions were amplified from RNA transcripts. A first-round RT-PCR of the TCR CDR3 used the HTBI primer set with the Qiagen OneStep RT-PCR kit. Libraries were constructed in a second round of multiplex PCR, after which size selection and purification were carried out. Sequencing of the libraries was done on an Illumina HiSeq2000 using paired-end 100 bp reads. The original methods were these. Raw data were processed with SOAPnuke, discarding reads with adapters, uncalled bases, mean Phred below 15, or no exact constant-primer or identifier match. COPE v1.2.5 was used to merge the high-quality paired reads, and each unique nucleotide sequence was defined as a clonotype. MiTCR v1.1 was used to align the clonotypes against IMGT TRBV, TRBD and TRBJ reference segments. The analysis was restricted to V-J combinations with a frequency above 0.0001, which together covered just over 99% of the repertoires. A TCS score was defined as the ratio between F50 (clonal expansion) and ExV (chaos), using BLOSUM62-based TCRdist between CDR3 peptides within each V-J. Welch's t-statistics and random forest reduced 500 to 650 V-J features to about 12, which were used in a naive Bayes classifier (R e1071). TCRdb passed the public sequencing reads through fastp at Q25 and MiXCR, retaining productive beta sequences. Rows are unified per CDR3 protein, each entry keeping the most common DNA and genes. None of the V and J calls come from the authors' own analysis; TCRdb made them. In this sample the table shows under 650,000 distinct CDR3 sequences, around 15% of which occur a single time. The ten largest make up 3.8% of the sample.

Stable Graves' hyperthyroidism was defined as no progression to ophthalmopathy during 18 months of follow-up. Hyperthyroidism patients were newly diagnosed, had a disease duration of under 2 months, and were aged 18 to 65 years. Exclusion was applied to patients with uncontrolled infections, other autoimmune diseases, pregnancy or lactation. Diagnoses were based on clinical symptoms, serum thyroxine and TRAb, thyroid ultrasound and orbital computed tomography. Ficoll-Paque density gradient centrifugation was used to isolate PBMCs from around 10 ml of fresh peripheral blood. Total RNA was extracted with Trizol reagent, and quality was checked on an Agilent 2100 Bioanalyzer.

The V gene is TRBV30 and the J gene is TRBJ1-5; the D gene is perhaps TRBD1, on 6 matching bases. The clonotype was recovered from a woman under 40 with Graves' hyperthyroidism. The specimen was blood. CDR3 sequence: CAWTRQGGGQPQHF. The nucleotide sequence is given as TGTGCCTGGACCCGGCAAGGGGGGGGTCAGCCCCAGCATTTT.